This TCR beta chain is drawn from a study of T-cell reconstitution after alpha-beta-depleted transplantation in children. Germline loops: CDR1 SNHLY, CDR2 FYNNEI. Between the trimmed V and J ends, which lost 6 bases and 5 bases, there was a span of 8 bases. This CDR3 comprises 11 residues. Molecular barcoding with unique molecular identifiers was used for the TCRbeta library. TCRdb re-called the PCR reads through MiXCR, storing one row per CDR3 protein. The data show about 610,000 distinct CDR3 sequences, with 10% to 13% seen just once and around 4% held by the top ten. The TCR originated in a human donor who donated a stem cell graft to a child with acute myeloid leukemia. The chain joins TRBV2 to TRBJ2-7, with D possibly TRBD1 on 6 matching bases. The sample consisted of PBMCs from the stem cell graft donor, taken from the stem cell graft. This CDR3 is CASRTGNEQYF. The CDR3 DNA is TGTGCCAGCAGAACAGGGAACGAGCAGTACTTC.